Following are 15 T cell receptor beta chains from one sample sequenced in a study of metastatic and nonmetastatic thyroid tumors. Each patient came to thyroid surgery without any prior treatment (of any kind). Using MiXCR, TCRdb reanalyzed the PCR reads. Of tens of thousands of clones in the sample, 20% to 25% were seen once. Sequencing used tumor tissue. The receptors stem from a female donor with papillary thyroid cancer or a benign thyroid nodule (not recorded which). Some clones in this sample may be carry-over from other donors' samples.

This clone was seen more than once but under ten times. CDR3 coding DNA: TGTGCCAGAAGGTGGTTAGCGTACGAGCAGTACTTC. This gives the protein CARRWLAYEQYF. The rearrangement links TRBV6-4 to TRBJ2-7; tentative D call: TRBD2 (5 bases). CDR1 and CDR2 from the germline V gene are MRHNA and SNTAGT. This CDR3 spans 12 amino acids. Trimming stripped 9 bases from V and 4 bases from J, with 13 bases between.

The table lists this clone with a few counts. J is TRBJ2-5 and V is TRBV24-1, with D possibly being TRBD2 (7 bases). Germline CDR1 and CDR2: KGHDR and SFDVKD. This CDR3 spans 15 amino acids. DNA for the CDR3: TGTGGCAACAGTGATGGCCGGGGGGCTCAAGAGACCCAGTACTTC. It yields the protein CGNSDGRGAQETQYF.

The chain uses TRBV18 and TRBJ2-3; 8 bases are shared with TRBD1. CDR1 and CDR2 (germline): KGHSH, LQKENI. This CDR3 contains 15 residues. Losses at the gene ends were 2 bases for V and 2 bases for J; bases not matched to a gene: 3. CDR3 sequence reads: CASSPNRGNTDTQYF. The CDR3 DNA follows: TGTGCCAGCTCACCAAACAGGGGGAACACAGATACGCAGTATTTT.

This clone occurred many times. The chain links TRBV27 to TRBJ2-5, with TRBD2 matching over 7 bases. The ends lost 3 bases at V and 5 bases at J; junction bases unmatched: 12. Germline loops: CDR1 MNHEY, CDR2 SMNVEV (reference sequence). CDR3 length equals 16 residues. CDR3 in amino acids: CASSFIGGRSRETQYF. The CDR3, as DNA: TGTGCCAGCAGTTTTATCGGCGGGAGATCCCGGGAGACCCAGTACTTC.

This clone was recorded many times. The chain carries TRBV24-1 and TRBJ2-3, with 10 bases identical to TRBD2. With V trimmed by 4 bases and J by 4 bases, 7 bases remained unmatched. This CDR3 contains 16 residues. CDR1 is KGHDR, CDR2 SFDVKD, per germline. The CDR3 is CATSDPLAGVSDTQYF. The CDR3 bases are TGTGCCACCAGTGACCCGCTAGCGGGGGTTTCAGATACGCAGTATTTT.

Points on this clone: The junction and the germline gene differ at one end; a read error may be behind it. The gene calls are TRBV10-3 and TRBJ1-2; D gene unclear. The V gene's germline CDR1 is ENHRY and CDR2 SYGVKD. The CDR3 sequence is 13 residues long. The CDR3, as DNA: TGTACCATCAGTGAAGGGTCCTACGGTGGCTACACCTTC. Its protein is CTISEGSYGGYTF.

The chain couples TRBV18 to TRBJ2-5, with 14 bases that match TRBD2. The J call may be incorrect, as the DNA end agrees better with TRBJ2-1. This CDR3 region has 18 residues. The germline V gene has CDR1 KGHSH and CDR2 LQKENI. CDR3 protein: CASSPGTSGRKGANEQFF. Written as DNA, the CDR3 is TGTGCCAGCTCACCAGGGACTAGCGGGAGAAAGGGTGCCAATGAGCAGTTCTTC.

This clone came up many times. The V call is TRBV24-1, the J call TRBJ2-1; 13 bases align to TRBD2. The CDR3 spans 18 residues. Trimming removed 4 bases from V and 0 bases from J; junction bases left unmatched: 5. The germline gives CDR1 KGHDR, CDR2 SFDVKD. This chain's CDR3 is CATSDATSGGRSYNEQFF. The CDR3 nucleotides are TGTGCCACCAGTGACGCGACTAGCGGGGGGCGCTCCTACAATGAGCAGTTCTTC.

This clone was recorded a few times. This chain links TRBV28 with TRBJ1-5; no firm D call. V shed 9 bases and J shed 4 bases, with 4 bases lying between them. Germline V gene data show CDR1 as MDHEN and CDR2 as SYDVKM. The CDR3 consists of 10 residues. The CDR3, as DNA: TGTGCCAGGGTGAATCAGCCCCAGCATTTT. Translated: CARVNQPQHF.

The gene calls are TRBV11-3 and TRBJ2-7; D might be TRBD1 (6 bases). Germline V gene data show CDR1 as SGHNT and CDR2 as YENEEA. CDR3 length: 14 residues. Trimming took off 5 bases at V and 6 bases at J, with 17 bases between the two ends. The CDR3 nucleotides read TGTGCCAGCAGCAGGGACACCCTACAGGTCGAGCAGTACTTC. This sequence encodes CASSRDTLQVEQYF.

J is TRBJ1-3 and V is TRBV5-1, with TRBD1 matching 7 bases. Trimming took 4 bases from V and 0 from J; bases not matched to a gene: 10. This CDR3 region has 17 residues. In germline, CDR1 is SGHRS, CDR2 YFSETQ. CDR3: CASSKNPGTDSGNTIYF. DNA of the CDR3: TGCGCCAGCAGCAAAAACCCCGGGACAGACTCTGGAAACACCATATATTTT.

The chain couples TRBV11-2 to TRBJ2-2; TRBD1 might be the D (6 bases). Trimming took off 5 bases at V and 3 bases at J, with 16 bases between the two ends. Germline V gene sequence: CDR1 SGHAT, CDR2 FQNNGV. This CDR3 has 16 amino acids. The CDR3 DNA is TGTGCCAGCAGCACTTTTGGGACACCGTACACCGGGGAGCTGTTTTTT. It translates to CASSTFGTPYTGELFF.

J is TRBJ2-7 and V is TRBV7-2; no reliable D call. V was shortened by 4 bases and J by 2 bases, with 12 bases between the two germline ends. Germline assignment: CDR1 SGHTA and CDR2 FQGNSA. CDR3 length: 14 residues. This chain's CDR3 is CASSYGRLAYEQYF. Written as DNA, the CDR3 is TGTGCCAGCAGCTACGGACGGCTAGCCTACGAGCAGTACTTC.

This clone was counted at least ten times. The chain carries TRBV19 and TRBJ1-6; unclear D gene. The germline V and J ends were trimmed by 2 bases and 9 bases, with 8 bases remaining between them. The CDR3 consists of 13 residues. Germline V CDR1 and CDR2: LNHDA, SQIVND (reference sequence). The CDR3 nucleotides are TGTGCCAGTAGTATACGGGGAACTTCACCCCTCCACTTT. It specifies CASSIRGTSPLHF. Filled out from reference TRBV19 and TRBJ1-6, the complete variable domain reads DGGITQSPKYLFRKEGQNVTLSCEQNLNHDAMYWYRQDPGQGLRLIYYSQIVNDFQKGDIAEGYSVSREKKESFPLTVTSAQKNPTAFYLCASSIRGTSPLHFGNGTRLTVT.

CDR3 nucleotide sequence: TGTGCCAGCACCTCAATGGGACAGAATTCACCCCTCCACTTT. Protein: CASTSMGQNSPLHF. The V call is TRBV11-2, the J call TRBJ1-6, with 7 bases lining up with TRBD1. V dropped 7 bases and J dropped 7; count of bases not matched to a gene: 7. The CDR3 has 14 residues. Germline V lookup: CDR1 SGHAT, CDR2 FQNNGV.